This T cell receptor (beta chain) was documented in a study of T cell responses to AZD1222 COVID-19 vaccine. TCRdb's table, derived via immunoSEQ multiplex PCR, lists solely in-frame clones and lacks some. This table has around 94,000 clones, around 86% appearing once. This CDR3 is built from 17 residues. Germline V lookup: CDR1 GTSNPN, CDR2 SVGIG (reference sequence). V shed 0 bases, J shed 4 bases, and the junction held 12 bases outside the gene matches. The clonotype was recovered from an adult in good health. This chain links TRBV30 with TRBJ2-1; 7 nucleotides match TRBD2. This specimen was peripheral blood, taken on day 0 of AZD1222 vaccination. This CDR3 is CAWSVPVAGVLYNEQFF. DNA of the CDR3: TGTGCCTGGAGTGTACCGGTTGCGGGAGTACTTTACAATGAGCAGTTCTTC.